Given below is one TCR beta chain in context. Germline V lookup: CDR1 SGHRS, CDR2 YFSETQ. CDR3 size: 13 residues. The ends were cut back, 4 bases at V and 2 bases at J, with 9 bases in the middle. The sample originates from a study of blood T cell repertoires in COVID-19. As for the study in general: Sites in the United States, Italy and Spain provided acute and convalescent COVID-19 samples. In each case, the material was cDNA or gDNA derived from T cells, B-cell-depleted T cells, or PBMCs.

The authors' processing: Amplified reference gene primers provided the basis for estimating nucleated cell counts. Clones were sequenced by immunoSEQ multiplex PCR, and TCRdb holds only the in-frame ones, with some missing. V, J and clone size are those of that table, while D and trimming were read from the DNA. Of 210,000 or so clones in the sample, around 84% were seen once. The receptor's source is a human donor in a cohort sampled during active COVID-19. The V and J genes are TRBV5-1 and TRBJ1-2; D ambiguous. What was sequenced was peripheral blood. CDR3 sequence: CASSAGINYGYTF. CDR3 nucleotides: TGCGCCAGCAGCGCCGGGATAAACTATGGCTACACCTTC.